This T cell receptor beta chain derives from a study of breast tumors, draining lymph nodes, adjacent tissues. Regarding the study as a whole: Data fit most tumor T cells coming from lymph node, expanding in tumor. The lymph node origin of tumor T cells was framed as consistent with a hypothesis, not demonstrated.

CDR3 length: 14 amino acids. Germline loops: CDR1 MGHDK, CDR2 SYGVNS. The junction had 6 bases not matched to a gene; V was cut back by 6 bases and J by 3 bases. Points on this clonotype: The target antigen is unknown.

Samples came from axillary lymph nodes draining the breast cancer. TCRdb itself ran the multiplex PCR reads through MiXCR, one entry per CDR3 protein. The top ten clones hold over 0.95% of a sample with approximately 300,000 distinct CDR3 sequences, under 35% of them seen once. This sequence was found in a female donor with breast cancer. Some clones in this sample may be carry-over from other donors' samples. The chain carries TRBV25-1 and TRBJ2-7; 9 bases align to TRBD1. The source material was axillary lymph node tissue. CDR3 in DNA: TGTGCCAGCAGGCCGACAGGGGGGTTCTACGAGCAGTACTTC. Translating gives CASRPTGGFYEQYF.